This TCR beta chain is drawn from a study of blood T cell repertoires in COVID-19. The protocol was immunoSEQ multiplex PCR, while the TCRdb copy is restricted to in-frame clones and leaves out a portion. The sample consists of about 320,000 clones, around 85% of them appearing once. Comment on this clone: This CDR3 is also generated by other DNA sequences in the sample.

This CDR3 is 13 amino acids long. V was cut by 9 bases and J by 7 bases, with 16 bases left in between. Germline V lookup: CDR1 SNHLY, CDR2 FYNNEI. The sample taken for sequencing was PBMCs or T cells enriched from blood (not recorded which). This sequence was found in a woman aged 25 to 45 who had been exposed to COVID-19. The chain carries TRBV2 and TRBJ1-5, with D maybe TRBD1 (5 bases). In DNA, the CDR3 is TGTGCCAGTCTAAGGGAGGGGCAACAGCCCCAGCATTTT. Translated: CASLREGQQPQHF.